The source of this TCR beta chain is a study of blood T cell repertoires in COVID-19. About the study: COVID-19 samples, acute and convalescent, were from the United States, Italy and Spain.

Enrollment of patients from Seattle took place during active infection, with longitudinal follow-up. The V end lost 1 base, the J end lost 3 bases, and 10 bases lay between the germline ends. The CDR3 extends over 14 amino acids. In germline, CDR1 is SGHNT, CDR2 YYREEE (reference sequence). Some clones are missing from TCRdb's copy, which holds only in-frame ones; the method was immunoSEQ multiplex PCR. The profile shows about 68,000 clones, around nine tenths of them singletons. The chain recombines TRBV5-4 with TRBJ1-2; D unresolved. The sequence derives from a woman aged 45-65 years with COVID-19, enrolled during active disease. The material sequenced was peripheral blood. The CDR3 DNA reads TGTGCCAGCAGCTTGACACCTCGGGACTATGGCTACACCTTC. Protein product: CASSLTPRDYGYTF.